This TCR beta chain was recovered during a study of cytomegalovirus exposure and HLA in healthy donors. Turning to this clone: The antigen is unknown.

Findings and caveats of the study: The Asian-associated ancestry cluster reportedly had fewer N-insertions than the roughly 720-donor mean in a later analysis.

The CDR3 length is 14 residues. V dropped 4 bases and J dropped 7; count of bases not matched to a gene: 7. Germline V CDR1 and CDR2: SEHNR, FQNEAQ (reference sequence). Primers included in the PCR were 60 Vbeta and 13 Jbeta primers. Measured with immunoSEQ multiplex PCR; TCRdb has only the in-frame clones, and not every one. Among under 200,000 clones listed, 68% were seen once. This chain connects TRBV7-9 to TRBJ1-1; TRBD1 aligns across 9 bases. The material sequenced was PBMCs. The sequence was collected from a man aged 50 or older in good health and CMV-seronegative. The CDR3 DNA is TGTGCCAGCAGCTCCCACAGGGGGCACGGTGAAGCTTTCTTT. Its translation: CASSSHRGHGEAFF.